These 20 T cell receptor beta chains were all obtained from the same sample, sequenced in a study of cytomegalovirus exposure and HLA in healthy donors. The PCR contained 60 Vbeta and 13 Jbeta primers. This table comes from immunoSEQ multiplex PCR, and its TCRdb copy is limited to in-frame clones, with some not included. Among around 190,000 clones, 60% to 80% were seen once, and the ten largest hold approximately 2.5%. Sequencing was done on a sample of PBMCs. Receptor source: a man aged 55 to 69 in good health and CMV-seronegative.

This rearrangement joins TRBV10-3 to TRBJ2-7, with 8 positions matching TRBD1. J gave up 5 bases and V 5 bases, and 17 bases lay outside the gene matches. From germline, CDR1 is ENHRY and CDR2 SYGVKD. This CDR3 spans 17 amino acids. The CDR3 DNA sequence: TGTGCCATCAGTCGGGACAGGTCCCCGAATATCCTCAACGAGCAGTACTTC. Translating gives CAISRDRSPNILNEQYF.

The chain recombines TRBV5-1 with TRBJ1-3; D gene uncertain. Germline CDR1 reads SGHRS; CDR2 reads YFSETQ. This CDR3 is 14 amino acids long. Trimming removed 1 base from V and 1 base from J, with 6 bases in between. The CDR3 DNA follows: TGCGCCAGCAGCTTGTCGGGTTCTGGAAACACCATATATTTT. Residues: CASSLSGSGNTIYF.

CDR3 nucleotides: TGTGCCAGCAGCTTGGGGGGACTAGCGGGGTACAATGAGCAGTTCTTC. Translated, it gives CASSLGGLAGYNEQFF. This rearrangement joins TRBV5-4 to TRBJ2-1; 13 bases align to TRBD2. Germline trimming cut 0 bases from V and 4 bases from J; bases unmatched to any gene: 1. CDR1 is SGHNT, CDR2 YYREEE, per germline (reference sequence). The CDR3 is made up of 16 amino acids.

The V gene is TRBV6-5, the J gene TRBJ2-7; weak D call: TRBD1 (6 bases). Germline CDR1 reads MNHEY; CDR2 reads SVGAGI. This CDR3 has 14 residues. Trimming removed 6 bases at V and 4 bases at J, with 16 bases between. CDR3 sequence (DNA): TGTGCCAGCAGCAAGAGGACAGCCCCTTACGAGCAGTACTTC. It specifies CASSKRTAPYEQYF.

There are a few counts of this clone. The chain combines TRBV10-3 with TRBJ1-5, with TRBD1 matching over 8 bases. Germline V gene sequence: CDR1 ENHRY, CDR2 SYGVKD. The CDR3 spans 15 residues. Trimming at V came to 6 bases and at J to 3 bases, leaving 7 bases not matched to a gene. The CDR3: CAIREPGQANQPQHF. The CDR3 region has the DNA TGTGCCATCAGGGAACCGGGACAGGCCAATCAGCCCCAGCATTTT.

The CDR3 sequence: CASSFDRARSNTGELFF. For the CDR3, the DNA is TGTGCCAGCAGCTTCGACAGGGCCAGATCGAACACCGGGGAGCTGTTTTTT. The chain is built from TRBV7-9 and TRBJ2-2, with 7 positions matching TRBD1. The CDR3 is 17 residues long. Germline values: CDR1 SEHNR, CDR2 FQNEAQ (reference sequence). J was trimmed by 0 bases and V by 3 bases; bases with no gene match: 7.

The chain uses TRBV19 and TRBJ1-4; D is unresolved. The CDR3 sequence is 14 residues long. V was cut by 4 bases and J by 7 bases, with 13 bases left in between. Germline V lookup: CDR1 LNHDA, CDR2 SQIVND (reference sequence). CDR3 DNA sequence: TGTGCCAGTAGTACACAGATCCACGGTGAAAAACTGTTTTTT. This translates into CASSTQIHGEKLFF.

In its sample, this clone was seen once. The chain links TRBV6-5 to TRBJ1-5; no clear D gene. The CDR3 is 15 amino acids. V dropped 6 bases and J dropped 0 bases, with 12 bases sitting between them. Looked up from germline, CDR1 is MNHEY and CDR2 is SVGAGI. Here the CDR3 reads CASSRNTGSNQPQHF. DNA for the CDR3: TGTGCCAGCAGCCGGAACACGGGTAGCAATCAGCCCCAGCATTTT.

The chain employs TRBV29-1 and TRBJ1-5; TRBD1 matches 7 bases. V gave up 5 bases and J gave up 5 bases; unmatched junction bases: 9. The CDR3 runs to 14 residues. CDR1 is SQVTM and CDR2 is ANQGSEA in the germline V gene. The CDR3 spells CSVTVTGADQPQHF. The CDR3 DNA reads TGCAGCGTTACAGTAACAGGGGCGGATCAGCCCCAGCATTTT. The full variable domain, its missing parts supplied by reference TRBV29-1 and TRBJ1-5, is SAVISQKPSRDICQRGTSLTIQCQVDSQVTMMFWYRQQPGQSLTLIATANQGSEATYESGFVIDKFPISRPNLTFSTLTVSNMSPEDSSIYLCSVTVTGADQPQHFGDGTRLSIL.

This CDR3 is CSVEEGWSGVGTGKLDSGANVLTF. The CDR3 coding sequence is TGCAGCGTTGAAGAGGGGTGGTCGGGGGTCGGGACAGGGAAACTAGACTCTGGGGCCAACGTCCTGACTTTC. V is TRBV29-1 and J is TRBJ2-6, with 9 bases matching TRBD1. This CDR3 has 24 residues. CDR1 SQVTM and CDR2 ANQGSEA come from the germline V gene. V lost 0 bases to trimming and J lost 0 bases; unmatched junction nucleotides: 24.

The chain joins TRBV12-5 to TRBJ2-2, with 9 bases identical to TRBD1. The CDR3 length is 14 residues. Germline CDR1 is LGHNT and CDR2 is FRNRAP. Unmatched junction bases numbered 0, after V lost 1 base and J lost 6 bases. CDR3 nucleotides: TGTGCTAGTGGTTTGGACAGGGGGCCCGGGGAGCTGTTTTTT. Protein: CASGLDRGPGELFF.

This chain's CDR3 is CASSLVPGQPQHF. The CDR3 DNA reads as TGCGCCAGCAGCTTGGTTCCGGGACAGCCCCAGCATTTT. The V call is TRBV5-1, the J call TRBJ1-5; D remains unclear. CDR1 SGHRS and CDR2 YFSETQ come from the germline V gene. Trimming removed 0 bases at V and 7 bases at J, with 8 bases between. The CDR3 runs 13 residues.

The rearrangement joins TRBV6-5 to TRBJ1-3; D unclear. Germline V CDR1 and CDR2: MNHEY, SVGAGI. The CDR3 spans 15 residues. The V end was cut by 4 bases, the J end by 0 bases, with 10 bases between. CDR3 loop: CASSSDWYSGNTIYF. CDR3 bases: TGTGCCAGCAGTTCGGACTGGTACTCTGGAAACACCATATATTTT.

This sequence joins TRBV18 and TRBJ2-1, with TRBD1 as a possible D gene (6 bases). Germline V gene lookup returns CDR1 KGHSH and CDR2 LQKENI. There are 14 residues in the CDR3. Trimming left V 1 base short and J 6 bases short, with 10 bases between. The CDR3, as DNA: TGTGCCAGCTCACCACGACGGGACATCAATGAGCAGTTCTTC. The encoded protein is CASSPRRDINEQFF. The complete variable domain, with remaining parts taken from reference TRBV18 and TRBJ2-1, reads NAGVMQNPRHLVRRRGQEARLRCSPMKGHSHVYWYRQLPEEGLKFMVYLQKENIIDESGMPKERFSAEFPKEGPSILRIQQVVRGDSAAYFCASSPRRDINEQFFGPGTRLTVL.

There are a few counts of this clone. The chain links TRBV5-1 to TRBJ2-1; TRBD1 matches 10 bases. The ends lost 4 bases at V and 9 bases at J; junction bases unmatched: 10. CDR1 SGHRS and CDR2 YFSETQ come from the germline V gene. This CDR3 has 15 amino acids. CDR3 residues: CASSQVLTGGGEQFF. Here the CDR3 DNA reads TGCGCCAGCAGCCAGGTTCTGACAGGGGGCGGTGAGCAGTTCTTC.

Only one count was recorded for this clone. This sequence joins TRBV27 and TRBJ1-1, with D tentatively TRBD1 (6 bases). V was shortened by 4 bases and J by 1 base, with 22 bases between the two germline ends. CDR3 length equals 18 residues. Germline lookup yields CDR1 MNHEY and CDR2 SMNVEV (reference sequence). The CDR3 here is CASSSRGWTEIQNTEAFF. The CDR3 DNA reads as TGTGCCAGCAGTTCAAGAGGTTGGACAGAGATACAGAACACTGAAGCTTTCTTT.

The chain uses TRBV2 and TRBJ2-3; 7 positions match TRBD1. The CDR3 is 15 residues long. The V segment lost 4 bases and the J segment 2 bases; nucleotides outside the gene matches: 6. Germline loops: CDR1 SNHLY, CDR2 FYNNEI. The CDR3 region is CASSAQGLNTDTQYF. CDR3 nucleotide sequence: TGTGCCAGCAGTGCACAGGGGTTAAACACAGATACGCAGTATTTT.

The genes are TRBV12-5 and TRBJ1-2; perhaps TRBD1 as D (5 bases). Germline-derived CDR1 and CDR2 are LGHNT and FRNRAP. The CDR3 sequence is 14 residues long. The ends were cut back, 4 bases at V and 4 bases at J, with 13 bases in the middle. CDR3 loop: CASGSPGHSYGYTF. The CDR3 DNA reads TGTGCTAGTGGTTCCCCCGGACATTCCTATGGCTACACCTTC.

The J gene is TRBJ2-3, the V gene TRBV9; 10 bases are shared with TRBD2. Per germline, CDR1 SGDLS and CDR2 YYNGEE. This CDR3 spans 15 amino acids. V lost 3 bases, J lost 2 bases, and 3 bases stayed unmatched. The CDR3 nucleotides are TGTGCCAGCAGCGAGCGGGGGGGGCCCACAGATACGCAGTATTTT. It yields the protein CASSERGGPTDTQYF.

The chain carries TRBV19 and TRBJ1-5; tentative D call: TRBD1 (6 bases). Germline V gene data show CDR1 as LNHDA and CDR2 as SQIVND (reference sequence). Trimming left V 5 bases short and J 2 bases short, with 16 bases between. This CDR3 has 16 amino acids. In nucleotides, the CDR3 is TGTGCCAGTAGTCGAGACGGGGGGGCGGGCAATCAGCCCCAGCATTTT. Its protein product is CASSRDGGAGNQPQHF.